This T cell receptor (beta chain) came from a study of cytomegalovirus exposure and HLA in healthy donors. Across the study: As an earlier analysis found, about 190 million T cells yielded 117 million unique TCR beta sequences.

A note on this clone: Its antigen remains unidentified.

The PCR was carried out with 60 Vbeta primers and 13 Jbeta primers. Produced via immunoSEQ multiplex PCR; TCRdb's table is partial and in-frame only. This table holds about 160,000 clones, about 72% found once. Study-wide results and caveats: One variant, a missense change in DCLRE1C, was linked in a later analysis to TCR beta V- and J-gene trimming. The presence/absence work took it that sequencing depth was about the same across donors. In a later analysis, several top co-occurrence clusters appeared linked to parvovirus B19, influenza, CMV and Epstein-Barr virus.

The CDR3 contains 15 residues. Germline CDR1 and CDR2: LGHNA and YSLEER. The V end lost 4 bases, the J end lost 3 bases, and 15 bases lay between the germline ends. The sequenced sample consisted of PBMCs. The clonotype comes from a man aged 50 to 59 in good health and CMV-seropositive. The rearrangement links TRBV4-3 to TRBJ1-2; possibly TRBD1 for D (5 bases). The CDR3 sequence: CASSLGEGWHYGYTF. In DNA form, the CDR3 reads TGCGCCAGCAGCCTAGGGGAGGGGTGGCACTATGGCTACACCTTC.